Below, one T cell receptor beta chain is given with its context. What it binds is not known. The sample originates from a study of T cells in Graves' hyperthyroidism and ophthalmopathy. Study results and limitations: Also found in blood were most expanded thyroid clonotypes above 0.001.

The investigators amplified TCR beta CDR3 regions from RNA transcripts. The primer set for the first-round RT-PCR of the TCR CDR3 was HTBI. TCRdb processed the multiplex PCR reads anew with MiXCR; each CDR3 protein has one entry. The profile covers more than 550,000 distinct CDR3 sequences, with roughly 45% appearing a single time and 6.5% to 9% taken by the ten largest. CDR1 is DFQATT and CDR2 is SNEGSKA in the germline V gene (reference sequence). CDR3 length equals 13 residues. V dropped 0 bases and J dropped 2 bases, with 8 bases sitting between them. The chain recombines TRBV20-1 with TRBJ2-7; D uncertain. The receptor was isolated from an adult man with Graves' disease, either hyperthyroidism or ophthalmopathy (not recorded which). The sample was peripheral blood or thyroid tissue (not recorded which). This CDR3 is CSARDGGPYEQYF. In nucleotides, the CDR3 is TGCAGTGCTAGAGACGGCGGCCCCTACGAGCAGTACTTC.